Following are 9 T cell receptor beta chains from one sample sequenced in a study of T cell repertoires in cytomegalovirus infection. One entry per CDR3 protein, called by TCRdb with MiXCR from the reads. The sample consists of about 69,000 distinct CDR3 sequences, 25% to 30% of them appearing once. Their antigens are not known. The sample here was CD8+ T cells from cultured PBMCs, taken from culture after CMV antigen stimulation. Receptors were obtained from a human donor in good health (CMV status not recorded). Some clones in this sample may be carry-over from other donors' samples.

The CDR3, as DNA: TGTGCCAGCGAACTAGCGGGGGGCTACGAGCAGTACTTC. Translated, it gives CASELAGGYEQYF. J is TRBJ2-7 and V is TRBV12-3 or TRBV12-4; 12 bases map to TRBD2. The CDR3 is made up of 13 amino acids. With V trimmed by 8 bases and J by 3 bases, 2 bases remained unmatched.

V gene TRBV11-2 combines with J gene TRBJ2-7; 13 nucleotides align to TRBD2. The CDR3 extends over 16 amino acids. Germline V gene sequence: CDR1 SGHAT, CDR2 FQNNGV. The trim removed 2 bases at V and 3 bases at J, leaving 4 bases unmatched. The CDR3 DNA reads TGTGCCAGCAGCTTAATCGGGACTAGCGGGAACTACGAGCAGTACTTC. This encodes CASSLIGTSGNYEQYF.

The table lists this clonotype with a few counts. The chain joins TRBV19 to TRBJ2-1; TRBD2 is a possible D gene (5 bases). This CDR3 comprises 16 residues. CDR1 LNHDA and CDR2 SQIVND come from the germline V gene (reference sequence). V shed 3 bases and J shed 0 bases, with 12 bases lying between them. The CDR3 region is CASSMRTLSSYNEQFF. CDR3 coding DNA: TGTGCCAGTAGTATGAGGACTCTGAGCTCCTACAATGAGCAGTTCTTC. The complete variable domain, with remaining parts taken from reference TRBV19 and TRBJ2-1, reads DGGITQSPKYLFRKEGQNVTLSCEQNLNHDAMYWYRQDPGQGLRLIYYSQIVNDFQKGDIAEGYSVSREKKESFPLTVTSAQKNPTAFYLCASSMRTLSSYNEQFFGPGTRLTVL.

This clonotype was observed a handful of times. The chain employs TRBV20-1 and TRBJ2-5, with TRBD2 matching 10 bases. The J segment lost 0 bases and the V segment lost 6 bases, leaving 7 bases of the junction unmatched. Germline V gene lookup returns CDR1 DFQATT and CDR2 SNEGSKA (reference sequence). This CDR3 is built from 15 residues. The CDR3 coding sequence is TGCAGTGCAGCAACTAGCGGGGTTGACCAAGAGACCCAGTACTTC. Amino acids: CSAATSGVDQETQYF.

This clonotype was detected a few times. The rearrangement links TRBV6-2 or TRBV6-3 to TRBJ2-1, with D perhaps matching TRBD1 (5 bases). This CDR3 contains 15 residues. Germline V gene data show CDR1 as MNHEY and CDR2 as SVGEGT. V was pared by 7 bases and J by 10 bases, with 23 bases between. In DNA, the CDR3 is TGTGCCAGCACATCCGACAGTACTCACTCGTGGGAGCAGTTCTTC. As protein: CASTSDSTHSWEQFF.

This clonotype was seen a few times. This chain links TRBV7-8 with TRBJ1-3; D call uncertain. From germline, CDR1 is SGHVS and CDR2 FQNEAQ. V lost 1 base, J lost 0 bases, and 4 bases lay in between. CDR3 length: 14 amino acids. The CDR3 is CASSLDLSGNTIYF. DNA of the CDR3: TGTGCCAGCAGCTTAGATCTCTCTGGAAACACCATATATTTT.

This CDR3 is CASSQDLPSTETQYF. The CDR3 coding sequence is TGCGCCAGCAGCCAAGACTTGCCTAGCACCGAGACCCAGTACTTC. V usage is TRBV4-1 and J usage is TRBJ2-5, with TRBD2 as a possible D gene (5 bases). CDR3 length: 15 amino acids. The germline V gene encodes CDR1 MGHRA and CDR2 YSYEKL. V lost 0 bases and J 5 bases, leaving 13 bases between the germline ends.

The CDR3 loop reads CASSQVASHASYEQYF. The CDR3 bases are TGCGCCAGCAGCCAAGTTGCTTCTCACGCCTCCTACGAGCAGTACTTC. The chain links TRBV4-1 to TRBJ2-7; D remains unclear. Germline loops: CDR1 MGHRA, CDR2 YSYEKL. This CDR3 is built from 16 residues. V gave up 1 base and J gave up 0 bases, with 13 bases separating them.

In this sample, this clonotype turned up many times. The chain couples TRBV7-9 to TRBJ2-6; D may be TRBD2 (5 bases). The germline gives CDR1 SEHNR, CDR2 FQNEAQ (reference sequence). The CDR3 totals 15 residues. V was clipped by 3 bases and J by 1 base, with 7 bases between them. CDR3 protein: CASSFSESGANVLTF. CDR3 coding DNA: TGTGCCAGCAGCTTTAGCGAGTCTGGGGCCAACGTCCTGACTTTC.